This is a list of T cell receptor beta chains from one sample in a study of blood T cell repertoires in COVID-19. Generated by immunoSEQ multiplex PCR, the TCRdb table keeps only in-frame clones and is missing some. The profile shows over 200,000 clones, 89% of them singletons. The sample consisted of peripheral blood. These receptors were obtained from a middle-aged woman with acute or convalescent COVID-19. Both conserved end residues are part of each CDR3. The D gene is left open where the match is weak. Only part of the rows carry a size: once, few, many, or a class if the clone is expanded.

V gene: TRBV10-3
J gene: TRBJ1-2
clone size: .
D gene: TRBD1
CDR3 DNA: TGTGCCACGCAGTCGCAGACAGGGAGTAACTATGGCTACACCTTC
CDR3 protein: CATQSQTGSNYGYTF

V gene: TRBV28
J gene: TRBJ1-4
clone size: .
D gene: TRBD1
CDR3 DNA: TGTGCCAGCAGTTCGGGACAGCTTAATGAAAAACTGTTTTTT
CDR3 protein: CASSSGQLNEKLFF

V gene: TRBV27
J gene: TRBJ2-2
clone size: .
D gene: .
CDR3 DNA: TGTGCCAGCAGTTCACGGGGGAGGTCCACCGGGGAGCTGTTTTTT
CDR3 protein: CASSSRGRSTGELFF

V gene: TRBV5-1
J gene: TRBJ1-1
clone size: .
D gene: .
CDR3 DNA: TGCGCCAGCAGCTTGTTGGCCGCAGGGACTGAAGCTTTCTTT
CDR3 protein: CASSLLAAGTEAFF

V gene: TRBV3-1/TRBV3-2
J gene: TRBJ1-1
clone size: .
D gene: .
CDR3 DNA: TGTGCCAGCAGCCAAGGGAAACAGGGAAGGACTGAAGCTTTCTTT
CDR3 protein: CASSQGKQGRTEAFF

V gene: TRBV7-9
J gene: TRBJ1-2
clone size: .
D gene: .
CDR3 DNA: TGTGCCAGCAGCTTATTGAGCAGGGATCGATATGGCTACACCTTC
CDR3 protein: CASSLLSRDRYGYTF

V gene: TRBV24-1
J gene: TRBJ2-3
clone size: .
D gene: .
CDR3 DNA: TGTGCCACCAGTGATTCGACAGCTGGGGATACGCAGTATTTT
CDR3 protein: CATSDSTAGDTQYF

V gene: TRBV5-5
J gene: TRBJ1-4
clone size: once
D gene: TRBD1
CDR3 DNA: TGTGCCAGCAGCGGCGGGACAGGGCATAATGAAAAACTGTTTTTT
CDR3 protein: CASSGGTGHNEKLFF

V gene: TRBV6-5
J gene: TRBJ2-2
clone size: .
D gene: .
CDR3 DNA: TGTGCCAGCACTCACAGGGCAGACGGGGAGCTGTTTTTT
CDR3 protein: CASTHRADGELFF

V gene: TRBV12-3/TRBV12-4
J gene: TRBJ1-4
clone size: .
D gene: .
CDR3 DNA: TGTGCCAGCTCTTTAGGCGGGGGGGAAAAACTGTTTTTT
CDR3 protein: CASSLGGGEKLFF

V gene: TRBV27
J gene: TRBJ1-1
clone size: .
D gene: TRBD1
CDR3 DNA: TGTGCCAGCAGTTTGGCCGGGACAGGGGGTACTGAAGCTTTCTTT
CDR3 protein: CASSLAGTGGTEAFF

V gene: TRBV2
J gene: TRBJ2-1
clone size: .
D gene: TRBD2
CDR3 DNA: TGTGCCAGCAGTGAAGCGCTTCTTGTGACTAGCGGGGGGGCCAATGAGCAGTTCTTC
CDR3 protein: CASSEALLVTSGGANEQFF

V gene: TRBV2
J gene: TRBJ1-5
clone size: .
D gene: TRBD1
CDR3 DNA: TGTGCCAGCAGCGGGGACAGGCCGAGGGGGGGTCAGCCCCAGCATTTT
CDR3 protein: CASSGDRPRGGQPQHF

V gene: TRBV7-9
J gene: TRBJ1-2
clone size: .
D gene: .
CDR3 DNA: TGTGCCAGCAGCTTAGGCCTTCCCAGAAACTATGGCTACACCTTC
CDR3 protein: CASSLGLPRNYGYTF

V gene: TRBV30
J gene: TRBJ2-5
clone size: few
D gene: TRBD2
CDR3 DNA: TGTGCCTGGAGTCGGGGGGGCGGGGAGACCCAGTACTTC
CDR3 protein: CAWSRGGGETQYF

V gene: TRBV5-1
J gene: TRBJ1-1
clone size: .
D gene: .
CDR3 DNA: TGCGCCAGCAGCTCCGGGACACGAAACACTGAAGCTTTCTTT
CDR3 protein: CASSSGTRNTEAFF

V gene: TRBV3-1/TRBV3-2
J gene: TRBJ2-3
clone size: .
D gene: .
CDR3 DNA: TGTGCCAGCAGCCCGGCGGTGACTCGGGGAGATACGCAGTATTTT
CDR3 protein: CASSPAVTRGDTQYF

V gene: TRBV7-9
J gene: TRBJ1-3
clone size: few
D gene: TRBD1
CDR3 DNA: TGTGCCAGCAGCTTGACAGGGTTGGAGGGAAACACCATATATTTT
CDR3 protein: CASSLTGLEGNTIYF

V gene: TRBV29-1
J gene: TRBJ1-2
clone size: .
D gene: TRBD1
CDR3 DNA: TGCAGCGTTGAAGATCGGGGACAGTTTAACTATGGCTACACCTTC
CDR3 protein: CSVEDRGQFNYGYTF

V gene: TRBV6-6
J gene: TRBJ1-5
clone size: few
D gene: TRBD1
CDR3 DNA: TGTGCCAGCAGTCCCGCCAGGGGGCAGCCCCAGCATTTT
CDR3 protein: CASSPARGQPQHF

V gene: TRBV6-5
J gene: TRBJ2-3
clone size: .
D gene: .
CDR3 DNA: TGTGCCAGCAGTTACCAGGGGTTCACAGATACGCAGTATTTT
CDR3 protein: CASSYQGFTDTQYF

V gene: TRBV5-6
J gene: TRBJ2-1
clone size: .
D gene: TRBD2
CDR3 DNA: TGTGCCAGCAGCTTGTATGGGACTAGCGCCTACAATGAGCAGTTCTTC
CDR3 protein: CASSLYGTSAYNEQFF

V gene: TRBV2
J gene: TRBJ2-5
clone size: .
D gene: TRBD2
CDR3 DNA: TGTGCCAGCAGTCTTCCTCTAGCGGGGGCCAAAGAGACCCAGTACTTC
CDR3 protein: CASSLPLAGAKETQYF

V gene: TRBV5-1
J gene: TRBJ2-5
clone size: .
D gene: .
CDR3 DNA: TGCGCCAGCAGCCCGGACAACCAAGAGACCCAGTACTTC
CDR3 protein: CASSPDNQETQYF

V gene: TRBV4-1
J gene: TRBJ1-1
clone size: .
D gene: .
CDR3 DNA: TGCGCCAGCAGCCTGGAGGCTTTGAACACTGAAGCTTTCTTT
CDR3 protein: CASSLEALNTEAFF

V gene: TRBV7-9
J gene: TRBJ2-3
clone size: .
D gene: .
CDR3 DNA: TGTGCCAGCAGCTTAGCGCTCGGCGGGGGCCGCACAGATACGCAGTATTTT
CDR3 protein: CASSLALGGGRTDTQYF

V gene: TRBV10-3
J gene: TRBJ1-2
clone size: .
D gene: .
CDR3 DNA: TGTGCCATCAGTGAGCCTGGAGGAAACTATGGCTACACCTTC
CDR3 protein: CAISEPGGNYGYTF

V gene: TRBV27
J gene: TRBJ1-1
clone size: .
D gene: .
CDR3 DNA: TGTGCCAGCAGTTCCCGGGGGGCGCGGGGGACTGAAGCTTTCTTT
CDR3 protein: CASSSRGARGTEAFF

V gene: TRBV4-1
J gene: TRBJ2-1
clone size: .
D gene: .
CDR3 DNA: TGCGCCAGCAGCCCTAATATTTTGCTTGGGGGCGGGAATGAGCAGTTCTTC
CDR3 protein: CASSPNILLGGGNEQFF

V gene: TRBV15
J gene: TRBJ1-6
clone size: once
D gene: .
CDR3 DNA: TGTGCCACCAGCAGAGAGTGGGGCCGGGGGTCACCCCTCCACTTT
CDR3 protein: CATSREWGRGSPLHF

V gene: TRBV29-1
J gene: TRBJ2-3
clone size: .
D gene: TRBD2
CDR3 DNA: TGCAGCGCCGCGCGGGGGGCCAGCACAGATACGCAGTATTTT
CDR3 protein: CSAARGASTDTQYF

V gene: TRBV6-6
J gene: TRBJ2-5
clone size: .
D gene: TRBD2
CDR3 DNA: TGTGCCAGCAGTCGAGGACTAGCGGGGGGCGGAATCCCCCAGTACTTC
CDR3 protein: CASSRGLAGGGIPQYF

V gene: TRBV7-9
J gene: TRBJ1-2
clone size: .
D gene: .
CDR3 DNA: TGTGCCAGCAGCTTAGCGTTCGGGGGGCGGAGGTTCTATGGCTACACCTTC
CDR3 protein: CASSLAFGGRRFYGYTF

V gene: TRBV30
J gene: TRBJ1-1
clone size: .
D gene: TRBD1
CDR3 DNA: TGTGCCTGGAGTGTAGCGACAGGGGCCATGAACACTGAAGCTTTCTTT
CDR3 protein: CAWSVATGAMNTEAFF

V gene: TRBV19
J gene: TRBJ1-1
clone size: .
D gene: TRBD1
CDR3 DNA: TGTGCCAGTAGAGGCAGGGGGCAGACTGAAGCTTTCTTT
CDR3 protein: CASRGRGQTEAFF

V gene: TRBV18
J gene: TRBJ1-5
clone size: .
D gene: TRBD1
CDR3 DNA: TGTGCCAGCTCGACCTGGACAGGGGGACTCAATCAGCCCCAGCATTTT
CDR3 protein: CASSTWTGGLNQPQHF

V gene: TRBV18
J gene: TRBJ1-5
clone size: .
D gene: .
CDR3 DNA: TGTGCCAGCTCGCTTCGGGGGAATAGCAATCAGCCCCAGCATTTT
CDR3 protein: CASSLRGNSNQPQHF

V gene: TRBV7-3
J gene: TRBJ1-2
clone size: .
D gene: .
CDR3 DNA: TGTGCCAGCAGCTTAAACAGTAACTATGGCTACACCTTC
CDR3 protein: CASSLNSNYGYTF

V gene: TRBV5-5
J gene: TRBJ1-2
clone size: .
D gene: .
CDR3 DNA: TGTGCCAGCAGCCCCCGGGGGGTAGGGTATGGCTACACCTTC
CDR3 protein: CASSPRGVGYGYTF

V gene: TRBV5-1
J gene: TRBJ2-2
clone size: once
D gene: TRBD2
CDR3 DNA: TGCGCCAGCAGCAAAGCTAGCGGGGCGAACACCGGGGAGCTGTTTTTT
CDR3 protein: CASSKASGANTGELFF

V gene: TRBV7-6
J gene: TRBJ1-4
clone size: once
D gene: .
CDR3 DNA: TGTGCCAGCAGCTTCTCCAGTGGTGAAATTAATGAAAAACTGTTTTTT
CDR3 protein: CASSFSSGEINEKLFF

V gene: TRBV11-2
J gene: TRBJ2-4
clone size: .
D gene: TRBD2
CDR3 DNA: TGTGCCAGCAGCTTAGAAGTGCTAGCGGGGGGGCGAAACATTCAGTACTTC
CDR3 protein: CASSLEVLAGGRNIQYF

V gene: TRBV5-6
J gene: TRBJ1-1
clone size: .
D gene: .
CDR3 DNA: TGTGCCAGCAGCTGGCAGGTTATGAACACTGAAGCTTTCTTT
CDR3 protein: CASSWQVMNTEAFF

V gene: TRBV23-1
J gene: TRBJ2-2
clone size: .
D gene: .
CDR3 DNA: TGCGCCAGCAGTCAAGGGCAGCTGAACACCGGGGAGCTGTTTTTT
CDR3 protein: CASSQGQLNTGELFF

V gene: TRBV7-8
J gene: TRBJ1-2
clone size: .
D gene: .
CDR3 DNA: TGTGCCAGCAGCTCCTTGGACATAGCTAACTATGGCTACACCTTC
CDR3 protein: CASSSLDIANYGYTF

V gene: TRBV5-6
J gene: TRBJ2-2
clone size: .
D gene: TRBD1
CDR3 DNA: TGTGCCAGCAGCCGGGACAGGGGAAGAACCGGGGAGCTGTTTTTT
CDR3 protein: CASSRDRGRTGELFF

V gene: TRBV5-5
J gene: TRBJ2-3
clone size: .
D gene: TRBD2
CDR3 DNA: TGTGCCAGCAGTTCTGGACTAGCGGGGGGGCTGGTGGAGTATTTT
CDR3 protein: CASSSGLAGGLVEYF

V gene: TRBV18
J gene: TRBJ1-1
clone size: .
D gene: .
CDR3 DNA: TGTGCCAGCTCACCAAGCGCAGGGGTCCCTCAAACTGAAGCTTTCTTT
CDR3 protein: CASSPSAGVPQTEAFF